The T cell receptor beta chain described here comes from a study of technical replicates of blood from a handful of donors. Trimming took off 5 bases at V and 4 bases at J, with 21 bases between the two ends. CDR3 size: 16 residues. Germline V gives CDR1 SGHRS, CDR2 YFSETQ. TCRdb keeps only in-frame clones here, not all; method: immunoSEQ multiplex PCR. The table lists about 89,000 clones, about 94% of them singletons. Sequenced input: T cells isolated from PBMCs. This chain links TRBV5-1 with TRBJ2-5, with D perhaps TRBD1 (6 bases). The sequence was obtained from a human donor in good health. CDR3 DNA: TGCGCCAGCAGAAAGACCGGGACACAGGAGGTAGAGACCCAGTACTTC. It yields the protein CASRKTGTQEVETQYF.